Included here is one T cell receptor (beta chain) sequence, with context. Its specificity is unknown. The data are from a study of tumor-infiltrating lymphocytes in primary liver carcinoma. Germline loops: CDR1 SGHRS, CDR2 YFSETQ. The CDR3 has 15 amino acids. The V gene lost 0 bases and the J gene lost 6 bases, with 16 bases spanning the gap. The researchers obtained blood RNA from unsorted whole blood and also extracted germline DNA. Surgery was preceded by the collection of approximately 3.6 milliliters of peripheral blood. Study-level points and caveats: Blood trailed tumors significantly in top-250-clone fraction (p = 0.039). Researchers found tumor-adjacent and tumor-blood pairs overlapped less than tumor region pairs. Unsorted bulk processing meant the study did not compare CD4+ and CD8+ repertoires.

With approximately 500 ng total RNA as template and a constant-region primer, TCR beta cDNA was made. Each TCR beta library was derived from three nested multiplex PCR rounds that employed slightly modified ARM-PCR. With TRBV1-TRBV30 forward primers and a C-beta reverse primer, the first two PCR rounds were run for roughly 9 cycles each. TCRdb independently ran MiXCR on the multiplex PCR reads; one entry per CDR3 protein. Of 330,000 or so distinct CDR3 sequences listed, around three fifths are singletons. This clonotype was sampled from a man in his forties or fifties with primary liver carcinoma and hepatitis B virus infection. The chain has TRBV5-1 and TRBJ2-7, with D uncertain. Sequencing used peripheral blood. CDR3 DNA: TGCGCCAGCAGCTTGGCCTCGGCCATAGGATGCGAGCAGTACTTC. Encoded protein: CASSLASAIGCEQYF. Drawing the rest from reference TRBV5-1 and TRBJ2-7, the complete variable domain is KAGVTQTPRYLIKTRGQQVTLSCSPISGHRSVSWYQQTPGQGLQFLFEYFSETQRNKGNFPGRFSGRQFSNSRSEMNVSTLELGDSALYLCASSLASAIGCEQYFGPGTRLTVT.